This T cell receptor beta chain was sequenced during a study of cytomegalovirus exposure and HLA in healthy donors. Study conclusions and caveats: Trimming of TCR beta V- and J-genes showed a link, identified in a later analysis, to a missense DCLRE1C variant.

The CDR3 loop spans 16 amino acids. Germline-derived CDR1 and CDR2 are SEHNR and FQNEAQ (reference sequence). Trimming cost V 8 bases and J 4 bases, with 23 bases left between them. About this clone: Its antigen is currently unknown.

Amplification used 60 Vbeta primers and 13 Jbeta primers. Repertoires were generated with immunoSEQ multiplex PCR, while TCRdb's copy carries only in-frame clones and drops some. In the table there are roughly 180,000 clones, 70% to 80% of which are singletons. Healthy bone marrow donors formed the donor group. Donors had nominal health at sampling but likely had unrecorded immune exposures. The chain has TRBV7-9 and TRBJ1-1, with D possibly being TRBD1 (5 bases). The specimen was PBMCs. The source is a man younger than 30 in good health and CMV-seronegative. As DNA, the CDR3 is TGTGCCAGCTCACGGGGGAGTGGAACGGGCTCCACTGAAGCTTTCTTT. The encoded protein is CASSRGSGTGSTEAFF.